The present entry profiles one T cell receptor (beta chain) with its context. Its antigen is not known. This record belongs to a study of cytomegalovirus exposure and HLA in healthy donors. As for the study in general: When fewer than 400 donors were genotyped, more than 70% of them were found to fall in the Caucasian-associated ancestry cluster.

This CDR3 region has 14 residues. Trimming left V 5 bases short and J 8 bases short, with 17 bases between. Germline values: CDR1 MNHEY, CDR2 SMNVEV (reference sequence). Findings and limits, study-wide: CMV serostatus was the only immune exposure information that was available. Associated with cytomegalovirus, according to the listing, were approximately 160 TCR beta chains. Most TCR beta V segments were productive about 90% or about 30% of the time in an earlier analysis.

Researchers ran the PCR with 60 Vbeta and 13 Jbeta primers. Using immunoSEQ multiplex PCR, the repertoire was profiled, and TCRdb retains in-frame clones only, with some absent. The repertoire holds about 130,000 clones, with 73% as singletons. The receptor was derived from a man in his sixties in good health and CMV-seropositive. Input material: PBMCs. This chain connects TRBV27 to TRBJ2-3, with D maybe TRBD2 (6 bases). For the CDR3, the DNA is TGTGCCAGCAGTGAACCTTCCACTAGCCCTACGCAGTATTTT. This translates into CASSEPSTSPTQYF.